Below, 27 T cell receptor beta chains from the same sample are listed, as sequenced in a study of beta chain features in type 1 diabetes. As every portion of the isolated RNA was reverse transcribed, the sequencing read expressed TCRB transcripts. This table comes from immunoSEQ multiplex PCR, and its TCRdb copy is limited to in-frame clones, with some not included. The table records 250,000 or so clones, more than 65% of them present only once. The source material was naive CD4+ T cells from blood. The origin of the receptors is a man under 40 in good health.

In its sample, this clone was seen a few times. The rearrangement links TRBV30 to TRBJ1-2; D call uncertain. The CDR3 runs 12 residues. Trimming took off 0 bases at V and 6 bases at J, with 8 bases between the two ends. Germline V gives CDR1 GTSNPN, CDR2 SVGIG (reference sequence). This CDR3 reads CAWSVLRHGYTF. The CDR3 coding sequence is TGTGCCTGGAGTGTCCTCAGGCATGGCTACACCTTC. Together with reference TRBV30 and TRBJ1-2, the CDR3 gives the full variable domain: SQTIHQWPATLVQPVGSPLSLECTVEGTSNPNLYWYRQAAGRGLQLLFYSVGIGQISSEVPQNLSASRPQDRQFILSSKKLLLSDSGFYLCAWSVLRHGYTFGSGTRLTVV.

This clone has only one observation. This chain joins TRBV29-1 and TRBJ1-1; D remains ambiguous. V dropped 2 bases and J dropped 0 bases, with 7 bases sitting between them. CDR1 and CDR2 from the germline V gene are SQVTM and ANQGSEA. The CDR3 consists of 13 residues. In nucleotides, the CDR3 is TGCAGCGTTGAACCTATTTTGAACACTGAAGCTTTCTTT. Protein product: CSVEPILNTEAFF.

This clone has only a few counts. The CDR3 DNA sequence: TGTGCCAGCAGCTTAGGATACAGCCAAGAGACCCAGTACTTC. This encodes CASSLGYSQETQYF. The chain recombines TRBV7-9 with TRBJ2-5; no clear D. The length of the CDR3 is 14 residues. Germline V CDR1 and CDR2: SEHNR, FQNEAQ (reference sequence). V was shortened by 1 base and J by 1 base, with 7 bases between the two germline ends. Complete variable domain (other parts from reference TRBV7-9 and TRBJ2-5): DTGVSQNPRHKITKRGQNVTFRCDPISEHNRLYWYRQTLGQGPEFLTYFQNEAQLEKSRLLSDRFSAERPKGSFSTLEIQRTEQGDSAMYLCASSLGYSQETQYFGPGTRLLVL.

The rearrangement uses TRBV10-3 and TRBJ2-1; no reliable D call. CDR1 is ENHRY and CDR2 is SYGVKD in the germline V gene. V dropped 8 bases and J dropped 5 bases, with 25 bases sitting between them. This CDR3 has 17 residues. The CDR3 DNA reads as TGTGCCATCGCTCCCCGTTCGCTAGAAGTTACCCACAATGAGCAGTTCTTC. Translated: CAIAPRSLEVTHNEQFF.

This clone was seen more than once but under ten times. The chain's CDR3 is CSVPRGETQYF. In DNA, the CDR3 is TGCAGTGTTCCCCGAGGGGAGACCCAGTACTTC. The chain is built from TRBV20-1 and TRBJ2-5, with D perhaps matching TRBD2 (5 bases). Germline V gives CDR1 DFQATT, CDR2 SNEGSKA (reference sequence). This CDR3 is built from 11 residues. V was cut by 7 bases and J by 5 bases, with 11 bases left in between.

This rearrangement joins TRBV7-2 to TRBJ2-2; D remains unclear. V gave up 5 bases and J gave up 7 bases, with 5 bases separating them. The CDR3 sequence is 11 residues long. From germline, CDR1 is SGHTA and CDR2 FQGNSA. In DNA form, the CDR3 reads TGTGCCAGCAGCCTCGACGGGGAGCTGTTTTTT. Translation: CASSLDGELFF.

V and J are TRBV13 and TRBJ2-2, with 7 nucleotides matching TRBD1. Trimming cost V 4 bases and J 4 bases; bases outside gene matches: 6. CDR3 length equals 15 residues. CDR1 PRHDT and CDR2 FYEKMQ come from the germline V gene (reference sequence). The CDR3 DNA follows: TGTGCCAGCAGCTCCGGGACAGCCTCCACCGGGGAGCTGTTTTTT. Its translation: CASSSGTASTGELFF.

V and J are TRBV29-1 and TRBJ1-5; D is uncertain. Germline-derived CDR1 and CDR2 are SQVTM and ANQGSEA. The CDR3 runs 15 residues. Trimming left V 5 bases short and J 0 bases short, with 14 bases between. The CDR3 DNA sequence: TGCAGCGTTCGCGCCTCCGTCGATAGCAATCAGCCCCAGCATTTT. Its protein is CSVRASVDSNQPQHF.

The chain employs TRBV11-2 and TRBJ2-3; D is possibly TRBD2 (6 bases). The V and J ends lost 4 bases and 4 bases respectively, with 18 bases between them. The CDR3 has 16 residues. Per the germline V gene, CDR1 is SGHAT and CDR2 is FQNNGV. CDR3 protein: CASSSAGPGNADTQYF. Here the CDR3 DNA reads TGTGCCAGCAGCTCAGCGGGCCCCGGCAATGCAGATACGCAGTATTTT.

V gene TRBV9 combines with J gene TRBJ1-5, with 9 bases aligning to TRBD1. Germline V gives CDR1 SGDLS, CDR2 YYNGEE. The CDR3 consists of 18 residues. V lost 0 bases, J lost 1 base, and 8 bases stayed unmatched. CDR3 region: CASSVGPGTGLSNQPQHF. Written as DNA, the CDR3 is TGTGCCAGCAGCGTAGGTCCCGGGACAGGGCTGAGCAATCAGCCCCAGCATTTT.

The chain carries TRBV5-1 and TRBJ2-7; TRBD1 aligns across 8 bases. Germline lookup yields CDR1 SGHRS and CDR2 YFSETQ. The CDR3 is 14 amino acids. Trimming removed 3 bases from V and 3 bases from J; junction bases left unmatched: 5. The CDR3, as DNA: TGCGCCAGCAGCTCCTATGGACAGGGCTACGAGCAGTACTTC. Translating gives CASSSYGQGYEQYF.

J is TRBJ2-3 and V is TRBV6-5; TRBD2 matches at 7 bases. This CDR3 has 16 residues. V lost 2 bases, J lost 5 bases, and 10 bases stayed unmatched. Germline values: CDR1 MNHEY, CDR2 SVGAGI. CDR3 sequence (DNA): TGTGCCAGCAGTTACGGAGGCGGGAGCGGGCGAGATACGCAGTATTTT. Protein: CASSYGGGSGRDTQYF.

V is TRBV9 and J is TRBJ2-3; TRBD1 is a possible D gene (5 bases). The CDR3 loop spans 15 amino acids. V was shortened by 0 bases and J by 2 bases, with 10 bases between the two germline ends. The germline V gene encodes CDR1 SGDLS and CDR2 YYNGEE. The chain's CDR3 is CASSVGGRDTDTQYF. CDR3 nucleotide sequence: TGTGCCAGCAGCGTAGGCGGCAGGGACACAGATACGCAGTATTTT.

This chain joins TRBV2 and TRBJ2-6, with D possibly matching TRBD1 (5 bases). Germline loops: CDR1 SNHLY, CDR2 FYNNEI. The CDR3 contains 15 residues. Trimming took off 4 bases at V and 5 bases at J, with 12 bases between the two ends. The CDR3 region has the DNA TGTGCCAGCAGTGGCGACCAGGGTCGGGCCAACGTCCTGACTTTC. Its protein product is CASSGDQGRANVLTF.

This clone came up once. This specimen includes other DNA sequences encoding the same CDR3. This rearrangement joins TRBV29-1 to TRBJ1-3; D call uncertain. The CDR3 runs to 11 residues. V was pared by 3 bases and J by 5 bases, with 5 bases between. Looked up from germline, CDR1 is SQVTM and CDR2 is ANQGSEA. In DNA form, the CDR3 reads TGCAGCGTTGAGCAGAGAAACACCATATATTTT. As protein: CSVEQRNTIYF.

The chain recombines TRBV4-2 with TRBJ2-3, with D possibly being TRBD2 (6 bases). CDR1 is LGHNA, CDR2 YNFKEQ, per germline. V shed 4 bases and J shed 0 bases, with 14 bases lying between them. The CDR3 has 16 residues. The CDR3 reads CASSLPGSGSTDTQYF. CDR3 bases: TGTGCCAGCAGCCTTCCGGGTAGCGGAAGCACAGATACGCAGTATTTT.

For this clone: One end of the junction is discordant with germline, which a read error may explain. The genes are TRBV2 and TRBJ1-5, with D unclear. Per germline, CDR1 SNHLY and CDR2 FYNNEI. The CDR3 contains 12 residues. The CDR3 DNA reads TGTGCCAGCAGGGAAGGTGGTCAGCCCCAGCATTTT. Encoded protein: CASREGGQPQHF.

DNA of the CDR3: TGTGCCAGCAGTCCCGGGCCCAGGGATACGCAGTATTTT. This codes for CASSPGPRDTQYF. V and J are TRBV25-1 and TRBJ2-3; D is unclear. This CDR3 is built from 13 residues. Looked up from germline, CDR1 is MGHDK and CDR2 is SYGVNS. The germline V and J ends were trimmed by 5 bases and 6 bases, with 12 bases remaining between them.

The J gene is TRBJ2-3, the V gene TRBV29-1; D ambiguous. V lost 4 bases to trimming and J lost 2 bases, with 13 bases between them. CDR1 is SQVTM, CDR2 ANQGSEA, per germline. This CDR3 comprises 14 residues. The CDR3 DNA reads TGCAGCGTTGTTCTAGATTTGAACACAGATACGCAGTATTTT. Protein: CSVVLDLNTDTQYF.

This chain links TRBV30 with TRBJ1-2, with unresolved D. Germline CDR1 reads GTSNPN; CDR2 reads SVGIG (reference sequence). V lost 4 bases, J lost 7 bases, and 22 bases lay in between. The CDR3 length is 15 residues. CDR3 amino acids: CAWTLRSGYFGGYTF. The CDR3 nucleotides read TGTGCCTGGACACTCAGGAGCGGGTACTTCGGTGGCTACACCTTC.

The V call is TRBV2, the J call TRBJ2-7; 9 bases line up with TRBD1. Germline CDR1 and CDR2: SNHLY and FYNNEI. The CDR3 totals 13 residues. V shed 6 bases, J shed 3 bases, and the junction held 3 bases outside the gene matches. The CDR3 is CASRRTGDYEQYF. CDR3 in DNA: TGTGCCAGCAGGAGGACAGGGGACTACGAGCAGTACTTC.

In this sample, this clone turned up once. The CDR3 spells CAWARFPDTYEQYF. In DNA form, the CDR3 reads TGTGCCTGGGCCCGATTCCCCGATACCTACGAGCAGTACTTC. The J gene is TRBJ2-7, the V gene TRBV30, with no clear D. The germline V and J ends were trimmed by 5 bases and 2 bases, with 16 bases remaining between them. Per germline, CDR1 GTSNPN and CDR2 SVGIG (reference sequence). The CDR3 contains 14 residues.

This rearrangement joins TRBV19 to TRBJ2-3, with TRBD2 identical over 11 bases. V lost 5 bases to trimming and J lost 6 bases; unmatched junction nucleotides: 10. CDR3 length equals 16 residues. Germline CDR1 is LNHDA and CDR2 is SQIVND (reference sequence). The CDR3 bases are TGTGCCAGTAGTGTCCTCCTAGCGGGGGGATACGATACGCAGTATTTT. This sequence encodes CASSVLLAGGYDTQYF.

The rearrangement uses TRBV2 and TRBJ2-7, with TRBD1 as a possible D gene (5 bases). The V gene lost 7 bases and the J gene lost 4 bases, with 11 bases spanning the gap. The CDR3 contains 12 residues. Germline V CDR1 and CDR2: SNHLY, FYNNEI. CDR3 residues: CASTKTDYEQYF. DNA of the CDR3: TGTGCCAGCACTAAGACAGATTACGAGCAGTACTTC.

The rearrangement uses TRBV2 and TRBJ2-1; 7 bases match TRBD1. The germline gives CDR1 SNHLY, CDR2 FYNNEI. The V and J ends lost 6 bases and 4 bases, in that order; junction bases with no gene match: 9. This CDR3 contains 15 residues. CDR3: CASRFRDSGYNEQFF. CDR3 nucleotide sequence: TGTGCCAGCAGATTCCGGGACAGTGGTTACAATGAGCAGTTCTTC.

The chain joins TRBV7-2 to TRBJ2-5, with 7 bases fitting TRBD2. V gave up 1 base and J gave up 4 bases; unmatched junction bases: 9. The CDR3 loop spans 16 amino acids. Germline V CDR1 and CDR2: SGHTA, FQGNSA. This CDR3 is CASSLVSSGEGETQYF. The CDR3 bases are TGTGCCAGCAGCTTAGTCTCCAGCGGGGAAGGAGAGACCCAGTACTTC. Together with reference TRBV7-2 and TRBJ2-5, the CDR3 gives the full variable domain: GAGVSQSPSNKVTEKGKDVELRCDPISGHTALYWYRQSLGQGLEFLIYFQGNSAPDKSGLPSDRFSAERTGGSVSTLTIQRTQQEDSAVYLCASSLVSSGEGETQYFGPGTRLLVL.

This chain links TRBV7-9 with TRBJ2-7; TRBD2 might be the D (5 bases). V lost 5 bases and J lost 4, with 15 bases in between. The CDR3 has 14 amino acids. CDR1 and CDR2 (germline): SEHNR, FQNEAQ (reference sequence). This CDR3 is CASSPSGRVYEQYF. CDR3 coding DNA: TGTGCCAGCAGCCCGAGCGGTCGGGTATACGAGCAGTACTTC.